This T cell receptor (beta chain) is drawn from a study of T cell responses to AZD1222 COVID-19 vaccine. The V end lost 2 bases, the J end lost 5 bases, and 14 bases lay between the germline ends. This CDR3 is 15 amino acids long. Per germline, CDR1 MDHEN and CDR2 SYDVKM. The table came from immunoSEQ multiplex PCR; TCRdb's copy has only in-frame clones and leaves some out. The sample yields around 140,000 clones, approximately 93% seen once. This clone was detected once. The antigen remains unidentified. General study findings and limits: Possibly, clonal diversity was underestimated; donors were largely white British and included more females. It was only a handful of AZD1222 recipients who were seropositive at baseline. Receipt of two AZD1222 doses was followed by a rise in Spike-specific TCR breadth and depth. The study reported that nearly half of spike-specific TCRs target unmutated variant regions.

Sequenced here: peripheral blood, sampled on day 0 of AZD1222 vaccination. The chain carries TRBV28 and TRBJ2-3; D might be TRBD1 (6 bases). This sequence originates from an adult in good health. DNA of the CDR3: TGTGCCAGCAGTTTAAATATAGCCAGGGGAGATACGCAGTATTTT. Translating gives CASSLNIARGDTQYF.